The TCR beta chain described here comes from a study of OX40 agonist ivuxolimab in advanced cancers. Study summary: Given to patients was ivuxolimab, an agonistic anti-OX40 (CD134) antibody. Study-wide points: Both CD4+ and CD8+ T cell populations in blood had undergone clonal expansion by week 6 at 0.1 to 3.0 mg/kg.

Sampled blood was obtained at baseline, cycle 4 day 1, and cycle 7 day 1. The sample holds a few counts of this clone. Antigen: not known. Germline V gene sequence: CDR1 SGHVS, CDR2 FQNEAQ. The CDR3 has 13 residues. V shed 4 bases, J shed 8 bases, and the junction held 7 bases outside the gene matches. Only in-frame clones appear in the TCRdb table, and some are missing; sequencing was by immunoSEQ multiplex PCR. The sample contains 20,000 to 30,000 clones, more than 75% of which appear only once. V is TRBV7-8 and J is TRBJ1-1, with 7 bases fitting TRBD1. The sample here was CD4+ or CD8+ T cells sorted from blood, taken in a trial of the OX40 agonist ivuxolimab. The receptor was isolated from an adult with an advanced solid tumor such as melanoma, head and neck, liver or kidney cancer. CDR3 loop: CASSSEGTEEAFF. The CDR3 nucleotides read TGTGCCAGCAGCTCTGAAGGGACAGAGGAAGCTTTCTTT.